The clone carrying this T cell receptor (beta chain) came up a few times. The antigen is undetermined. The record originates from a study of Graves' ophthalmopathy and Graves' hyperthyroidism. Whole-study context: Peripheral blood sampling occurred at initial diagnosis, before any treatment. The study, taken as a whole, reports: As the model predicted ophthalmopathy progression, it achieved a sensitivity of 55% to 71% and a specificity of about 72%. Ophthalmopathy and stable hyperthyroidism were discriminated by a 13-signature model, with approximately 88% sensitivity and approximately 78% specificity.

The V end lost 8 bases, the J end lost 8 bases, and 15 bases lay between the germline ends. The CDR3 loop spans 12 amino acids. CDR1 LNHDA and CDR2 SQIVND come from the germline V gene (reference sequence). RNA served as the template for amplifying TCR beta CDR3 regions. RT-PCR was first run with HTBI primers, then multiplex PCR in a second round. TCRdb reanalysed the multiplex PCR reads using MiXCR and keeps one entry per CDR3 protein. The data hold some 250,000 distinct CDR3 sequences, with around 42% observed a single time. As diagnostic evidence, clinical symptoms, serum thyroxine, TRAb, thyroid ultrasound and orbital computed tomography were relied upon.

The rearrangement joins TRBV19 to TRBJ1-2, with D uncertain. Sequenced material: peripheral blood. The clonotype originates from an adult man with Graves' ophthalmopathy. Written as DNA, the CDR3 is TGTGCCAGTGACGACGGCCTGAGAGGCTACACCTTC. It encodes CASDDGLRGYTF.